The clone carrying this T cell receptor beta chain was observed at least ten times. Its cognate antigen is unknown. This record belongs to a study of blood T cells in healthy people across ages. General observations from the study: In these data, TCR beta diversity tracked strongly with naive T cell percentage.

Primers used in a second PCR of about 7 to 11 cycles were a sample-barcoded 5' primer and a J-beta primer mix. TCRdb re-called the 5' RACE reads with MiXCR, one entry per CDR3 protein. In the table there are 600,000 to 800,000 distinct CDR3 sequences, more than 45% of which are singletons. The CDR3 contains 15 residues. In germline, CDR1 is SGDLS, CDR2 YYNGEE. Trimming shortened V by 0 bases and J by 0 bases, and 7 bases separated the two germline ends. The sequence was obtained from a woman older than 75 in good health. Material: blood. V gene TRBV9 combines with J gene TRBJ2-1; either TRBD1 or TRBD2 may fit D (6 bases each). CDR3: CASSVEGGSYNEQFF. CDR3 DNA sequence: TGTGCCAGCAGCGTAGAGGGGGGCTCCTACAATGAGCAGTTCTTC.